This TCR beta chain is from a study of blood T cell repertoires in COVID-19. Study in general: Researchers got acute and convalescent COVID-19 samples from the United States, Italy and Spain. PBMCs, B-cell-depleted T cells, or T cells were the source of the cDNA or gDNA that made up the material.

In regard to this clone: The junction differs from germline at one of its ends, possibly a read error.

In the original processing: Estimates of nucleated cell counts were drawn from the amplification of reference gene primers. Profiling relied on immunoSEQ multiplex PCR, and the TCRdb table lists in-frame clones only, not all of them. V, J and clone size are those of that table, while D and trimming were read from the DNA. The data contain 30,000 to 50,000 clones, more than 80% of them singletons. Sequencing used peripheral blood. This TCR was sampled from a man in his sixties with acute or convalescent COVID-19.

CDR3 sequence (DNA): TGTGCCTGGGCCCCAGGGGGCAACCAGCCCCAGCATTTT. This translates into CAWAPGGNQPQHF. This sequence joins TRBV30 and TRBJ1-5, with 8 bases matching TRBD1. The length of the CDR3 is 13 residues. CDR1 GTSNPN and CDR2 SVGIG come from the germline V gene (reference sequence).